The rows below give T cell receptor beta chains drawn from one sample of a study of T-cell memory formation after mild COVID-19. MiXCR, run by TCRdb on the 5' RACE reads, gives a single entry per CDR3 protein. The sample has about 180,000 distinct CDR3 sequences; under 20% are singletons. Source material: PBMCs or a T cell subset sorted from them (not recorded which). The receptors shown here come from a man aged 18 to 29 who had mild COVID-19 (a few samples of this study predate the infection). Cell type and time point are not known. Each CDR3 is given with its conserved first and last residue. D genes are given only for firm matches. Not every row has a clone size; where given, it reads once, few, many or a size class.

CDR3	DNA	D	V	J	size
CASSLDRGWNGYTF	TGCGCCAGCAGCTTGGATCGGGGTTGGAATGGCTACACCTTC	.	TRBV5-1	TRBJ1-2	.
CATIDGEQGRNRAYF	TGTGCCACCATAGACGGGGAACAGGGGAGAAATCGGGCGTACTTC	TRBD1	TRBV15	TRBJ2-7	few
CSVGRTSGPGAQYF	TGCAGCGTTGGAAGGACTAGCGGTCCAGGGGCCCAGTACTTC	TRBD2	TRBV29-1	TRBJ2-5	.
CASSFGPGQPQHF	TGTGCCAGCAGTTTCGGGCCGGGGCAGCCCCAGCATTTT	.	TRBV12-3/TRBV12-4	TRBJ1-5	.
CASRSSLSEQYF	TGCGCCAGCAGATCCAGCCTCTCCGAGCAGTACTTC	.	TRBV5-1	TRBJ2-7	few
CATSRESSYNSPLHF	TGTGCCACCAGCAGGGAAAGCTCCTATAATTCACCCCTCCACTTT	.	TRBV15	TRBJ1-6	few
CSVGGEETQYF	TGCAGCGTTGGAGGGGAAGAGACCCAGTACTTC	.	TRBV29-1	TRBJ2-5	.
CASSLQGGEKLFF	TGCGCCAGCAGCTTGCAGGGAGGTGAAAAACTGTTTTTT	.	TRBV5-1	TRBJ1-4	many
CSASQTGRNEKLFF	TGCAGTGCTAGCCAGACAGGCAGGAATGAAAAACTGTTTTTT	.	TRBV20-1	TRBJ1-4	few
CASKKDRGNINTEAFF	TGTGCCAGCAAAAAAGACAGGGGGAATATAAACACTGAAGCTTTCTTT	TRBD1	TRBV28	TRBJ1-1	.
CAISATSRTNTGELFF	TGTGCCATCAGTGCCACCTCGAGAACGAACACCGGGGAGCTGTTTTTT	.	TRBV10-3	TRBJ2-2	.
CASRLNGFRDSQETQYF	TGTGCCAGCAGGCTAAACGGATTCCGGGACAGCCAAGAGACCCAGTACTTC	TRBD1	TRBV28	TRBJ2-5	few
CASSPGRRDTGELFF	TGCGCCAGCAGCCCGGGACGTCGGGACACCGGGGAGCTGTTTTTT	.	TRBV4-1	TRBJ2-2	many
CASSFLVGGQYF	TGTGCCAGCAGCTTCCTTGTCGGTGGCCAGTACTTC	.	TRBV7-2	TRBJ2-5	.
CSARGGDRGHEQFF	TGCAGTGCTAGAGGAGGGGACAGGGGGCATGAGCAGTTCTTC	TRBD1	TRBV20-1	TRBJ2-1	few
CASSGETGDGEKLFF	TGTGCCAGCAGCGGGGAAACAGGGGATGGTGAAAAACTGTTTTTT	TRBD1	TRBV5-6	TRBJ1-4	few